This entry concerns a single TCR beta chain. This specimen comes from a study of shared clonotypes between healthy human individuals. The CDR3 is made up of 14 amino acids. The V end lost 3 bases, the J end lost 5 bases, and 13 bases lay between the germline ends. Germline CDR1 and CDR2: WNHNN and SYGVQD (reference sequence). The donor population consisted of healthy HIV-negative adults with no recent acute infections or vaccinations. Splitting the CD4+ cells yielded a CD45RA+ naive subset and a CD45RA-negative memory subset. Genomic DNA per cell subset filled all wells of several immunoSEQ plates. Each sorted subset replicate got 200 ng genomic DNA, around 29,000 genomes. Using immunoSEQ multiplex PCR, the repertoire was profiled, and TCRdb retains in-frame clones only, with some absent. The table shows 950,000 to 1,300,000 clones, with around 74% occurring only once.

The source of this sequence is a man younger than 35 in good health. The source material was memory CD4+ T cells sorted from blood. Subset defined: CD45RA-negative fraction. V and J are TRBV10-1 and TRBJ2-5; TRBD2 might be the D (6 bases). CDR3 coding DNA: TGCGCCAGCAGTGATTTGGCGGGGTCGGAGACCCAGTACTTC. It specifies CASSDLAGSETQYF.